What follows is one T cell receptor (beta chain) and its context. Its antigen remains unidentified. Full-length variable regions came from constant-region reverse primers plus semi-nested Nested Universal Primer A PCR. One entry per CDR3 protein results from TCRdb running MiXCR on the 5' RACE reads. Here the sample spans over 50,000 distinct CDR3 sequences, 30% being singletons. CDR1 SGDLS and CDR2 YYNGEE come from the germline V gene. V was shortened by 4 bases and J by 7 bases, with 6 bases between the two germline ends. The CDR3 has 12 residues. The study, taken as a whole, reports: In terms of TCR gene usage, tumor memory CD4+ T cells clustered together with blood and lymph node memory CD4+ cells, as well as with lymph node naive CD4+ cells. Tumor Tregs overlapped most with tumor, then blood, naive CD4+ cells.

This receptor was obtained from a female donor with breast cancer. The genes are TRBV9 and TRBJ1-6; no firm D call. Specimen: tumor-infiltrating naive CD4+ T cells sorted from the breast tumor. Subset described: naive CD4+ T cells, CD4+CD45RA+CD25-. CDR3 amino acids: CASSPPNSPLHF. CDR3 DNA: TGTGCCAGCAGCCCTCCCAATTCACCCCTCCACTTT.